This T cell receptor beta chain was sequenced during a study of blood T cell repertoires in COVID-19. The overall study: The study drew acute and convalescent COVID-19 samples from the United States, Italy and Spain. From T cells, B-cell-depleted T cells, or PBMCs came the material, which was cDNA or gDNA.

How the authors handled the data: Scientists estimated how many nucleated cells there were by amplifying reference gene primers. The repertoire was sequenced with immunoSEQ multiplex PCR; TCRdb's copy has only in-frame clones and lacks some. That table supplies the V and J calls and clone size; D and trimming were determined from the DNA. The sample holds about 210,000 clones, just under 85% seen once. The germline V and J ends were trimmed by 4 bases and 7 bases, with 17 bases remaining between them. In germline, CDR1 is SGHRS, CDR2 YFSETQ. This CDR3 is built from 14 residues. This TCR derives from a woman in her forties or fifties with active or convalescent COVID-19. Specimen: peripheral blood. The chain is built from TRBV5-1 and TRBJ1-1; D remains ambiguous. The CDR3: CASSLEFAAGEAFF. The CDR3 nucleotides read TGCGCCAGCAGCCTCGAATTCGCTGCAGGTGAAGCTTTCTTT.